These T cell receptor beta chains were read from a single sample in a study of T cell repertoires in ileal Crohn's disease. Assay: immunoSEQ multiplex PCR; the TCRdb copy retains only in-frame clones and omits some. The data hold some 16,000 clones, with around 93% observed a single time. Sequenced input: ileal tissue. The receptors stem from an adult with Crohn's disease. The CDR3 runs from the conserved cysteine through the conserved F or W. Fields, in order: J gene, V gene, CDR3 length, clone size, D gene, CDR3 DNA, CDR3 protein. The D gene is left open where the match is weak. Size values are once, few and many counts, or a class for expanded clones, and some rows have none.

J gene: TRBJ2-3
V gene: TRBV7-3
CDR3 length: 15
clone size: few
D gene: NA
CDR3 DNA: TGTGCCAGCAGCTTAGGCGGGACAGTCGCAGATACGCAGTATTTT
CDR3 protein: CASSLGGTVADTQYF

J gene: TRBJ1-1
V gene: TRBV6-1
CDR3 length: 13
clone size: NA
D gene: NA
CDR3 DNA: TGTGCCAGCAAAGATCGCGCCGCCACTGAAGCTTTCTTT
CDR3 protein: CASKDRAATEAFF

J gene: TRBJ1-2
V gene: TRBV7-9
CDR3 length: 15
clone size: once
D gene: TRBD1
CDR3 DNA: TGTGCCAGCAGCTTAGGGACAGGGGTGAACTATGGCTACACCTTC
CDR3 protein: CASSLGTGVNYGYTF

J gene: TRBJ1-2
V gene: TRBV2
CDR3 length: 13
clone size: NA
D gene: TRBD1
CDR3 DNA: TGTGCCAGCAGAACAGGGGGAAACTATGGCTACACCTTC
CDR3 protein: CASRTGGNYGYTF

J gene: TRBJ1-1
V gene: TRBV5-1
CDR3 length: 15
clone size: NA
D gene: NA
CDR3 DNA: TGCGCCAGCAGCTTGGCACAGGGATTCAACACTGAAGCTTTCTTT
CDR3 protein: CASSLAQGFNTEAFF

J gene: TRBJ2-7
V gene: TRBV4-2
CDR3 length: 15
clone size: NA
D gene: TRBD2
CDR3 DNA: TGTGCCAGCAGCCATGAATCGGGACTAGCCGGCGAGCAGTACTTC
CDR3 protein: CASSHESGLAGEQYF

J gene: TRBJ2-1
V gene: TRBV4-1
CDR3 length: 18
clone size: NA
D gene: NA
CDR3 DNA: TGCGCCAGCAGCCAAGCTTTCGACAGGTCCTCCCGAGAGTGGGAGCAGTTCTTC
CDR3 protein: CASSQAFDRSSREWEQFF

J gene: TRBJ2-7
V gene: TRBV7-2
CDR3 length: 14
clone size: NA
D gene: NA
CDR3 DNA: TGTGCCAGCAGCTTATCTGGCGGGTCCTACGAGCAGTACTTC
CDR3 protein: CASSLSGGSYEQYF

J gene: TRBJ1-2
V gene: TRBV19
CDR3 length: 14
clone size: NA
D gene: TRBD1
CDR3 DNA: TGTGCCAGTAGTATCGCGACAGGGAACTATGGCTACACCTTC
CDR3 protein: CASSIATGNYGYTF

J gene: TRBJ2-7
V gene: TRBV7-9
CDR3 length: 13
clone size: NA
D gene: TRBD1
CDR3 DNA: TGTGCCAGCAGCTCAAGAACAGGGGGCGAGCAGTACTTC
CDR3 protein: CASSSRTGGEQYF

J gene: TRBJ2-3
V gene: TRBV25-1
CDR3 length: 13
clone size: NA
D gene: TRBD2
CDR3 DNA: TGTGCCAGCAGTGAGAGGACTAGAGATACGCAGTATTTT
CDR3 protein: CASSERTRDTQYF

J gene: TRBJ1-5
V gene: TRBV6-5
CDR3 length: 15
clone size: NA
D gene: NA
CDR3 DNA: TGTGCCAGCAGCTACCGGACTCCCCGGGATCAGCCCCAGCATTTT
CDR3 protein: CASSYRTPRDQPQHF

J gene: TRBJ2-7
V gene: TRBV11-1
CDR3 length: 13
clone size: NA
D gene: NA
CDR3 DNA: TGTGCCAGCAGCTTAGGACAGCAATACGAGCAGTACTTC
CDR3 protein: CASSLGQQYEQYF

J gene: TRBJ1-6
V gene: TRBV18
CDR3 length: 13
clone size: NA
D gene: NA
CDR3 DNA: TGTGCCAGCTCACCTAACAGTGATTCCCCCCTCCACTTT
CDR3 protein: CASSPNSDSPLHF

J gene: TRBJ2-3
V gene: TRBV7-2
CDR3 length: 18
clone size: NA
D gene: TRBD2
CDR3 DNA: TGTGCCAGCAGCTTAGCAAGGGGACTAGTCGGCTACACAGATACGCAGTATTTT
CDR3 protein: CASSLARGLVGYTDTQYF

J gene: TRBJ2-7
V gene: TRBV6-5
CDR3 length: 15
clone size: NA
D gene: TRBD1
CDR3 DNA: TGTGCCAGCAGTTACTCGGGACAGGGGTGGTACGAGCAGTACTTC
CDR3 protein: CASSYSGQGWYEQYF

J gene: TRBJ1-1
V gene: TRBV18
CDR3 length: 14
clone size: few
D gene: NA
CDR3 DNA: TGTGCCAGCTCACCGGGCATCATTGGCACTGAAGCTTTCTTT
CDR3 protein: CASSPGIIGTEAFF